This T cell receptor beta chain was observed in a study of T cell changes during pregnancy in multiple sclerosis. Assay: immunoSEQ multiplex PCR; the TCRdb copy retains only in-frame clones and omits some. The sample has 60,000 to 75,000 clones, 92% seen once. In this sample, this clone turned up once. CDR1 and CDR2 (germline): WSHSY, SAAADI. The CDR3 extends over 15 amino acids. Trimming removed 0 bases from V and 4 bases from J; junction bases left unmatched: 5. The chain couples TRBV10-2 to TRBJ2-7; TRBD1 matches 8 bases. The sequencing here drew on peripheral blood, taken in the second trimester of pregnancy. The sequence came from a female donor in good health, enrolled as a control in a pregnancy study. CDR3 protein: CASSESSGGYYEQYF. The CDR3 coding sequence is TGCGCCAGCAGTGAGTCATCAGGGGGCTATTACGAGCAGTACTTC.